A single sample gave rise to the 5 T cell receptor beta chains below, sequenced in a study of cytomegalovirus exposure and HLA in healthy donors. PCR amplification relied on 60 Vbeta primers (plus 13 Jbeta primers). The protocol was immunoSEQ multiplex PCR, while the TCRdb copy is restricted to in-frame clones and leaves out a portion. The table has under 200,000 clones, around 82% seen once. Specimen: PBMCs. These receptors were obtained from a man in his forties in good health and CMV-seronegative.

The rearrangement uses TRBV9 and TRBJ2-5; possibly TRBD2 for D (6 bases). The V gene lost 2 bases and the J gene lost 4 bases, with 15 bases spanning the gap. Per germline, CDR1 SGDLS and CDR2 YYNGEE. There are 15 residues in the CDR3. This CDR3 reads CASSVQGGVGETQYF. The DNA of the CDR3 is TGTGCCAGCAGCGTTCAGGGAGGAGTTGGAGAGACCCAGTACTTC.

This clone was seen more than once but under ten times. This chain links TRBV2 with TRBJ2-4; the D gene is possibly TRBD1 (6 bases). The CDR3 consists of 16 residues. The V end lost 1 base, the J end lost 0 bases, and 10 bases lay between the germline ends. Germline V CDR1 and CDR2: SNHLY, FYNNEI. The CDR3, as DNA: TGTGCCAGCAGTGAAGAGGCAGGGGTAGCCAAAAACATTCAGTACTTC. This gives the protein CASSEEAGVAKNIQYF.

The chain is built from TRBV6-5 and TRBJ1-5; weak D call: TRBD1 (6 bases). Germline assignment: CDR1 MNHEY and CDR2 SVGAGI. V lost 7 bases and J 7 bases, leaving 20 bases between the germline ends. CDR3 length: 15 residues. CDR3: CASNPSGGARQPQHF. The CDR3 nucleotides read TGTGCCAGCAACCCAAGTGGGGGGGCTCGGCAGCCCCAGCATTTT.

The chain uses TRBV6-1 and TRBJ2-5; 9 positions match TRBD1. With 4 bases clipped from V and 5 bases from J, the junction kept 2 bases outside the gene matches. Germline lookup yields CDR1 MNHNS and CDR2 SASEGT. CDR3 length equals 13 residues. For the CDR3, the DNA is TGTGCCAGCAGTGGACAGGGGGGGGAGACCCAGTACTTC. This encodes CASSGQGGETQYF.

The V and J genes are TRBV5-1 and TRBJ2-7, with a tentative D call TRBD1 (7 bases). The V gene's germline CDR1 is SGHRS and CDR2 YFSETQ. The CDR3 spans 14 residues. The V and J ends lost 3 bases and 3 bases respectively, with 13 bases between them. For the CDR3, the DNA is TGCGCCAGCAGCTATGGGACAGCGGGCTACGAGCAGTACTTC. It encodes CASSYGTAGYEQYF.